This T cell receptor (beta chain) originates from a study of Ad26.COV2.S vaccination and SARS-CoV-2 variants. Turning to the study itself: Donor joined the COV1001 Ad26.COV2.S trial arm. Dosing was one shot or two shots 56 days apart.

The method was immunoSEQ multiplex PCR; TCRdb's version includes in-frame clones alone and lacks a portion of them. The repertoire includes nearly 400,000 clones, 89% of them detected once, and around 1.8% sits in the top ten. The treatment: some 20 received Ad26.COV2.S at low or high dose, single or two shots; roughly five received placebo; per-sample allocation not given. At day 63 after the first vaccine or placebo injection, samples were drawn. Adults aged 18-55 years in Boston included the donor. Trimming shortened V by 1 base and J by 8 bases, and 11 bases separated the two germline ends. Looked up from germline, CDR1 is WNHNN and CDR2 is SYGVQD (reference sequence). This CDR3 comprises 14 residues.

The gene calls are TRBV10-1 and TRBJ1-4; D gene uncertain. Here the sequenced sample was peripheral blood, taken in a trial of Ad26.COV2.S vaccine versus placebo. The clonotype originates from a person between 18 and 65 years old who received the Ad26.COV2.S COVID-19 vaccine or a placebo. The DNA for the CDR3 is TGCGCCAGCAGTGAGTTGAGTAGGGAGGAAAAACTGTTTTTT. Its protein is CASSELSREEKLFF.